This passage covers 20 T cell receptor beta chains from one sample sequenced in a study of cytomegalovirus exposure and HLA in healthy donors. Data came from immunoSEQ multiplex PCR; TCRdb stores just in-frame clones and leaves some out. Of 100,000 to 150,000 clones detected, roughly 86% appear once; the ten largest clones hold 1.4% to 1.5%. The sequencing input was PBMCs. These TCRs come from a man aged 30-40 years in good health and CMV-seronegative.

The genes are TRBV2 and TRBJ2-2, with 13 bases identical to TRBD2. Looked up from germline, CDR1 is SNHLY and CDR2 is FYNNEI. The CDR3 covers 19 residues. Trimming at V came to 0 bases and at J to 9 bases, leaving 13 bases not matched to a gene. The CDR3 region has the DNA TGTGCCAGCAGTGAAGCAATTCGCGGACTAGCGGGAGTTGGAAGGGAGCTGTTTTTT. Protein product: CASSEAIRGLAGVGRELFF.

The chain links TRBV29-1 to TRBJ1-2; tentatively, D is TRBD1 (6 bases). The V end was cut by 7 bases, the J end by 3 bases, with 18 bases between. The CDR3 is made up of 14 amino acids. Germline-derived CDR1 and CDR2 are SQVTM and ANQGSEA. CDR3 protein: CSATGQGTYYGYTF. In DNA form, the CDR3 reads TGCAGCGCGACCGGTCAGGGGACATACTATGGCTACACCTTC. Full variable domain (outside the CDR3, taken from reference TRBV29-1 and TRBJ1-2): SAVISQKPSRDICQRGTSLTIQCQVDSQVTMMFWYRQQPGQSLTLIATANQGSEATYESGFVIDKFPISRPNLTFSTLTVSNMSPEDSSIYLCSATGQGTYYGYTFGSGTRLTVV.

This chain connects TRBV5-4 to TRBJ2-1, with 7 bases lining up with TRBD1. There are 15 residues in the CDR3. CDR1 is SGHNT, CDR2 YYREEE, per germline (reference sequence). The V and J ends lost 0 bases and 8 bases, in that order; junction bases with no gene match: 8. CDR3 DNA: TGTGCCAGCAGCTTGGGACCGACAGGGAGTGATGAGCAGTTCTTC. This sequence encodes CASSLGPTGSDEQFF.

This clone was observed a handful of times. This chain links TRBV9 with TRBJ2-7; TRBD2 is a possible D gene (5 bases). Germline lookup yields CDR1 SGDLS and CDR2 YYNGEE. The CDR3 consists of 15 residues. The germline V and J ends were trimmed by 5 bases and 0 bases, with 15 bases remaining between them. The CDR3 sequence is CASSPFAGFSYEQYF. CDR3 coding DNA: TGTGCCAGCAGTCCCTTTGCGGGCTTCTCCTACGAGCAGTACTTC.

This clone was found once. The V call is TRBV2, the J call TRBJ1-5; D might be TRBD1 (5 bases). CDR3 size: 15 residues. CDR1 and CDR2 from the germline V gene are SNHLY and FYNNEI. The V and J ends lost 7 bases and 2 bases respectively, with 15 bases between them. The CDR3 nucleotides are TGTGCCAGCACCGAGGAGGGGTTGGGCAATCAGCCCCAGCATTTT. Protein product: CASTEEGLGNQPQHF.

The chain joins TRBV2 to TRBJ2-5, with TRBD2 identical over 8 bases. Losses at the gene ends were 6 bases for V and 4 bases for J; bases not matched to a gene: 13. The germline V gene has CDR1 SNHLY and CDR2 FYNNEI. There are 16 residues in the CDR3. The CDR3 spells CASRISGKGVRETQYF. CDR3 bases: TGTGCCAGCAGGATTAGCGGGAAAGGGGTACGAGAGACCCAGTACTTC.

V gene TRBV6-1 combines with J gene TRBJ2-1, with 8 bases that match TRBD2. Trimming cost V 4 bases and J 4 bases; bases outside gene matches: 3. The CDR3 is 14 residues long. Germline CDR1 and CDR2: MNHNS and SASEGT. This chain's CDR3 is CASSVGTSYNEQFF. As DNA, the CDR3 is TGTGCCAGCAGTGTTGGGACTAGTTACAATGAGCAGTTCTTC.

The CDR3 spells CASSSRADTQYF. The CDR3 bases are TGTGCCAGCAGCTCGCGTGCAGATACGCAGTATTTT. The gene calls are TRBV7-9 and TRBJ2-3; D unresolved. The germline V and J ends were trimmed by 4 bases and 4 bases, with 6 bases remaining between them. The CDR3 covers 12 residues. CDR1 is SEHNR and CDR2 is FQNEAQ in the germline V gene (reference sequence).

The rearrangement uses TRBV5-1 and TRBJ2-2; TRBD1 is a possible D gene (8 bases). The length of the CDR3 is 16 residues. Germline V gene data show CDR1 as SGHRS and CDR2 as YFSETQ. V was cut by 0 bases and J by 6 bases, with 15 bases left in between. CDR3 amino acids: CASSLADRAGAGELFF. The CDR3, as DNA: TGCGCCAGCAGCTTGGCGGACAGGGCGGGAGCCGGGGAGCTGTTTTTT.

This chain links TRBV11-2 with TRBJ2-2; D gene uncertain. The V end was cut by 5 bases, the J end by 4 bases, with 14 bases between. The CDR3 extends over 15 amino acids. The germline gives CDR1 SGHAT, CDR2 FQNNGV. Here the CDR3 reads CASSQPRGVTGELFF. As DNA, the CDR3 is TGTGCCAGCAGCCAACCGCGCGGAGTCACCGGGGAGCTGTTTTTT.

This rearrangement joins TRBV5-1 to TRBJ1-3; 7 nucleotides align to TRBD1. V shed 4 bases and J 1 base; nucleotides not matched to a gene: 5. Germline V CDR1 and CDR2: SGHRS, YFSETQ. CDR3 length: 15 residues. CDR3 sequence reads: CASSVGQASGNTIYF. The DNA of the CDR3 is TGCGCCAGCAGCGTAGGACAGGCTTCTGGAAACACCATATATTTT. The variable domain in full, completed from reference TRBV5-1 and TRBJ1-3, reads KAGVTQTPRYLIKTRGQQVTLSCSPISGHRSVSWYQQTPGQGLQFLFEYFSETQRNKGNFPGRFSGRQFSNSRSEMNVSTLELGDSALYLCASSVGQASGNTIYFGEGSWLTVV.

This clone was picked up one time. The rearrangement joins TRBV18 to TRBJ2-7; 9 nucleotides align to TRBD1. V dropped 3 bases and J dropped 4; count of bases not matched to a gene: 7. Germline CDR1 and CDR2: KGHSH and LQKENI. The CDR3 has 15 amino acids. The CDR3 nucleotides are TGTGCCAGCTCACCCCCCGGGACAGGGCCATACGAGCAGTACTTC. Translated, it gives CASSPPGTGPYEQYF.

The rearrangement links TRBV10-3 to TRBJ1-6, with 8 nucleotides matching TRBD1. V was clipped by 6 bases and J by 7 bases; unmatched bases: 5. The germline gives CDR1 ENHRY, CDR2 SYGVKD. This CDR3 spans 14 amino acids. The CDR3 DNA reads TGTGCCATCAGCGTGGACAGGGTAAATTCACCCCTCCACTTT. Its translation is CAISVDRVNSPLHF.

The J gene is TRBJ2-7, the V gene TRBV27; D is perhaps TRBD1 (7 bases). The CDR3 spans 18 residues. Germline CDR1 and CDR2: MNHEY and SMNVEV (reference sequence). The V gene lost 4 bases and the J gene lost 2 bases, with 24 bases spanning the gap. CDR3 DNA sequence: TGTGCCAGCAGTTCGTACAGGGGAGTTCTTGCGGGGACCTACGAGCAGTACTTC. Translating gives CASSSYRGVLAGTYEQYF.

The chain recombines TRBV2 with TRBJ2-4; TRBD1 aligns across 9 bases. J was trimmed by 11 bases and V by 2 bases; bases with no gene match: 7. The CDR3 contains 14 residues. Germline loops: CDR1 SNHLY, CDR2 FYNNEI. The CDR3: CASSELGTGTFQYF. The CDR3 nucleotides read TGTGCCAGCAGTGAACTCGGGACAGGGACCTTTCAGTACTTC.

V gene TRBV18 combines with J gene TRBJ2-1, with D tentatively TRBD2 (6 bases). CDR1 is KGHSH and CDR2 is LQKENI in the germline V gene. The CDR3 contains 16 residues. V was shortened by 8 bases and J by 0 bases, with 17 bases between the two germline ends. The CDR3: CASLGGGASSYNEQFF. Written as DNA, the CDR3 is TGTGCCAGCCTCGGGGGAGGCGCGAGCTCCTACAATGAGCAGTTCTTC.

The chain couples TRBV7-9 to TRBJ2-7, with TRBD2 matching 7 bases. J was trimmed by 0 bases and V by 4 bases; bases with no gene match: 18. Germline CDR1 reads SEHNR; CDR2 reads FQNEAQ (reference sequence). The CDR3 is 19 amino acids. The CDR3 loop reads CASSSSNPRDYQASYEQYF. The CDR3 nucleotides are TGTGCCAGCAGCTCAAGCAACCCACGGGACTACCAAGCCTCCTACGAGCAGTACTTC.

V gene TRBV13 combines with J gene TRBJ2-2; TRBD1 is a possible D gene (5 bases). The V and J ends lost 3 bases and 0 bases respectively, with 14 bases between them. CDR3 size: 17 residues. The germline V gene encodes CDR1 PRHDT and CDR2 FYEKMQ (reference sequence). The CDR3 DNA reads as TGTGCCAGCAGCTTGGGGCAGCCAACTGCGAACACCGGGGAGCTGTTTTTT. Protein sequence: CASSLGQPTANTGELFF.

The chain links TRBV6-5 to TRBJ1-1; the D gene is possibly TRBD1 (5 bases). The CDR3 length is 14 residues. Per the germline V gene, CDR1 is MNHEY and CDR2 is SVGAGI. The germline V and J ends were trimmed by 8 bases and 3 bases, with 16 bases remaining between them. The CDR3 DNA follows: TGTGCCAGCGGACGGGGCAGGAGGGACACTGAAGCTTTCTTT. This encodes CASGRGRRDTEAFF.

The chain has TRBV9 and TRBJ2-2, with D maybe TRBD2 (5 bases). The germline V gene encodes CDR1 SGDLS and CDR2 YYNGEE. Trimming cost V 4 bases and J 4 bases, with 17 bases left between them. This CDR3 spans 16 amino acids. The CDR3, as DNA: TGTGCCAGCAGCCCCGGAGGCAGGTGGATCACCGGGGAGCTGTTTTTT. Protein sequence: CASSPGGRWITGELFF. Combining the CDR3 with reference TRBV9 and TRBJ2-2 gives the whole variable domain DSGVTQTPKHLITATGQRVTLRCSPRSGDLSVYWYQQSLDQGLQFLIQYYNGEERAKGNILERFSAQQFPDLHSELNLSSLELGDSALYFCASSPGGRWITGELFFGEGSRLTVL.